These 14 T cell receptor beta chains originate from one sample sequenced in a study of Ad26.COV2.S vaccination and SARS-CoV-2 variants. The protocol was immunoSEQ multiplex PCR, while the TCRdb copy is restricted to in-frame clones and leaves out a portion. This sample has some 410,000 clones; 92% occur once, and the top ten carry less than 2%. Treatment of the sample: around 19 received Ad26.COV2.S at low or high dose, single or two shots; about 5 received placebo; per-sample allocation not given. Collection of the samples took place on day 63 after the first injection of vaccine or placebo. The starting material was peripheral blood, obtained in a trial of Ad26.COV2.S vaccine versus placebo. The source of these receptors is a person aged 18-65 years who received the Ad26.COV2.S COVID-19 vaccine or a placebo.

CDR3 bases: TGTGCCAGCTCACCATCCCACGATCTTAGCTACGAGCAGTACTTC. Translation: CASSPSHDLSYEQYF. The V and J genes are TRBV18 and TRBJ2-7; unclear D gene. Germline V gene data show CDR1 as KGHSH and CDR2 as LQKENI. V lost 2 bases to trimming and J lost 3 bases, with 14 bases between them. CDR3 length equals 15 residues.

This chain links TRBV7-8 with TRBJ2-7; D unresolved. Germline lookup yields CDR1 SGHVS and CDR2 FQNEAQ. Trimming left V 0 bases short and J 4 bases short, with 22 bases between. This CDR3 is built from 18 residues. The CDR3 coding sequence is TGTGCCAGCAGCTTAGCGGGGTGGGCAGGCCTCAAAGAATACGAGCAGTACTTC. As protein: CASSLAGWAGLKEYEQYF.

This chain connects TRBV18 to TRBJ2-2; D is unclear. The CDR3 runs 13 residues. Trimming took off 2 bases at V and 9 bases at J, with 10 bases between the two ends. Germline CDR1 reads KGHSH; CDR2 reads LQKENI. In DNA form, the CDR3 reads TGTGCCAGCTCACCATCAGTCCTCCGGGAGCTGTTTTTT. This sequence encodes CASSPSVLRELFF. Full variable domain (remainder filled in from reference TRBV18 and TRBJ2-2): NAGVMQNPRHLVRRRGQEARLRCSPMKGHSHVYWYRQLPEEGLKFMVYLQKENIIDESGMPKERFSAEFPKEGPSILRIQQVVRGDSAAYFCASSPSVLRELFFGEGSRLTVL.

This clone has only a few counts. The chain combines TRBV7-2 with TRBJ2-2, with D perhaps TRBD2 (6 bases). The V gene lost 4 bases and the J gene lost 4 bases, with 22 bases spanning the gap. Germline V gene data show CDR1 as SGHTA and CDR2 as FQGNSA. The CDR3 length is 18 residues. The CDR3: CASSSLGGSAGSTGELFF. CDR3 in DNA: TGTGCCAGCAGCTCACTGGGGGGATCTGCCGGTTCCACCGGGGAGCTGTTTTTT.

Only one count was recorded for this clone. The V call is TRBV6-5, the J call TRBJ1-3, with D maybe TRBD1 (5 bases). This CDR3 region has 15 residues. Looked up from germline, CDR1 is MNHEY and CDR2 is SVGAGI. The V and J ends lost 6 bases and 0 bases respectively, with 12 bases between them. The CDR3 DNA reads TGTGCCAGCAGCGACGATAGGGGCTCTGGAAACACCATATATTTT. Translation gives CASSDDRGSGNTIYF.

CDR3 loop: CASSLGRQALAYSEAFF. CDR3 sequence (DNA): TGTGCCAGCAGCTTGGGCCGACAGGCCTTGGCGTATTCCGAAGCTTTCTTT. V is TRBV5-8 and J is TRBJ1-1; tentative D call: TRBD1 (6 bases). The CDR3 runs 17 residues. CDR1 is SGHTS and CDR2 is YDEGEE in the germline V gene. V lost 0 bases, J lost 8 bases, and 23 bases lay in between.

V is TRBV12-5 and J is TRBJ1-1; D not certain. Trimming left V 2 bases short and J 3 bases short, with 10 bases between. Per the germline V gene, CDR1 is LGHNT and CDR2 is FRNRAP. CDR3 length equals 14 residues. The CDR3 DNA reads TGTGCTAGTGGTTTGTCCCGGGGATACACTGAAGCTTTCTTT. Translating gives CASGLSRGYTEAFF.

V usage is TRBV4-1 and J usage is TRBJ2-7; unclear D gene. This CDR3 has 12 residues. The V end was cut by 5 bases, the J end by 2 bases, with 7 bases between. Germline CDR1 MGHRA, CDR2 YSYEKL. Here the CDR3 DNA reads TGCGCCAGCAGCGGGAATACCTACGAGCAGTACTTC. Translated: CASSGNTYEQYF.

The chain recombines TRBV7-2 with TRBJ2-5; 7 bases are a match to TRBD1. The CDR3 is made up of 14 amino acids. Per the germline V gene, CDR1 is SGHTA and CDR2 is FQGNSA. The V and J ends lost 2 bases and 4 bases, in that order; junction bases with no gene match: 4. For the CDR3, the DNA is TGTGCCAGCAGCTTATTTTACAGGGGAGAGACCCAGTACTTC. Its protein product is CASSLFYRGETQYF. Complete variable domain (other parts from reference TRBV7-2 and TRBJ2-5): GAGVSQSPSNKVTEKGKDVELRCDPISGHTALYWYRQSLGQGLEFLIYFQGNSAPDKSGLPSDRFSAERTGGSVSTLTIQRTQQEDSAVYLCASSLFYRGETQYFGPGTRLLVL.

V gene TRBV7-9 combines with J gene TRBJ2-2, with 7 bases fitting TRBD1. Germline CDR1 and CDR2: SEHNR and FQNEAQ (reference sequence). V shed 5 bases and J 8 bases; nucleotides not matched to a gene: 11. The CDR3 spans 15 residues. CDR3 loop: CASSNRDRVPGELFF. The CDR3 DNA reads TGTGCCAGCAGCAACCGCGACAGGGTCCCAGGGGAGCTGTTTTTT. Full variable domain (rest looked up from reference TRBV7-9 and TRBJ2-2): DTGVSQNPRHKITKRGQNVTFRCDPISEHNRLYWYRQTLGQGPEFLTYFQNEAQLEKSRLLSDRFSAERPKGSFSTLEIQRTEQGDSAMYLCASSNRDRVPGELFFGEGSRLTVL.

The table lists this clone with a count of one. The chain links TRBV5-4 to TRBJ2-5, with TRBD2 matching 11 bases. With 0 bases clipped from V and 4 bases from J, the junction kept 8 bases outside the gene matches. This CDR3 region has 17 residues. Germline CDR1 is SGHNT and CDR2 is YYREEE (reference sequence). The CDR3 bases are TGTGCCAGCAGCTTGGAATTAGCGGGGGGGGCCGGAGAGACCCAGTACTTC. It specifies CASSLELAGGAGETQYF.

V is TRBV4-3 and J is TRBJ1-6; D is unresolved. The CDR3 length is 14 residues. The V end lost 5 bases, the J end lost 9 bases, and 14 bases lay between the germline ends. CDR1 LGHNA and CDR2 YSLEER come from the germline V gene. Here the CDR3 reads CASSTSRASSPLHF. The CDR3 DNA reads as TGCGCCAGCAGCACGAGCCGGGCCAGTTCACCCCTCCACTTT.

The V and J genes are TRBV7-2 and TRBJ2-7; 7 bases fit TRBD2. The germline CDR1 and CDR2 sequences are SGHTA and FQGNSA. The V segment lost 0 bases and the J segment 2 bases; nucleotides outside the gene matches: 10. This CDR3 spans 17 amino acids. CDR3 in DNA: TGTGCCAGCAGCTTAGCGTCCGGGACTACCGGTGCCTACGAGCAGTACTTC. It codes for CASSLASGTTGAYEQYF.

J is TRBJ1-6 and V is TRBV18; TRBD1 might be the D (5 bases). The germline V and J ends were trimmed by 2 bases and 5 bases, with 13 bases remaining between them. Germline lookup yields CDR1 KGHSH and CDR2 LQKENI. CDR3 size: 16 residues. The CDR3 nucleotides read TGTGCCAGCTCACCAAATGGTCAGGGAAATAATTCACCCCTCCACTTT. This sequence encodes CASSPNGQGNNSPLHF.